Below are 18 T cell receptor beta chains sequenced from a single sample in a study of neurological immune-mediated disorders. A single record per CDR3 protein comes from TCRdb applying MiXCR to the 5' RACE reads. The sample lists tens of thousands of distinct CDR3 sequences; about 10% were seen once. Source material: PBMCs. All receptors derive from a man aged 55 to 70 in good health.

The sample holds many counts of this clonotype. The rearrangement links TRBV21-1 to TRBJ2-7. TRBV21-1 is a pseudogene locus. The CDR3 has 13 amino acids. The CDR3 spells CASSKVQSYEQYF. As DNA, the CDR3 is TGTGCCAGCAGCAAAGTTCAGTCGTACGAGCAGTACTTC.

With regard to this clonotype: This may stem from a read error, because a much larger clone lies one nucleotide away. The genes are TRBV7-9 and TRBJ2-3, with D possibly TRBD2 on 6 matching bases. The CDR3 covers 15 residues. V dropped 6 bases and J dropped 8 bases, with 21 bases sitting between them. Germline values: CDR1 SEHNR, CDR2 FQNEAQ (reference sequence). CDR3: CASSSGPGGAGTQYF. CDR3 coding DNA: TGTGCCAGCAGTTCTGGCCCCGGGGGTGCAGGTACGCAGTATTTT.

This clonotype was observed at least ten times. The J gene is TRBJ2-2, the V gene TRBV14, with D tentatively TRBD2 (6 bases). V gave up 1 base and J gave up 3 bases, with 9 bases separating them. The CDR3 contains 15 residues. Germline V gene sequence: CDR1 SGHDN, CDR2 FVKESK. CDR3 DNA: TGTGCCAGCAGCCAAGGGACTATATACACCGGGGAGCTGTTTTTT. This translates into CASSQGTIYTGELFF.

Many counts were recorded for this clonotype. The chain links TRBV7-3 to TRBJ2-3; no clear D gene. This CDR3 spans 13 amino acids. Trimming removed 3 bases at V and 6 bases at J, with 10 bases between. Germline CDR1 reads SGHTA; CDR2 reads FQGTGA. CDR3 coding DNA: TGTGCCAGCAGCTTGACCCCCCTCGATACGCAGTATTTT. Translating gives CASSLTPLDTQYF.

This clonotype was observed many times. The chain joins TRBV20-1 to TRBJ2-5, with 7 nucleotides matching TRBD2. The J segment lost 1 base and the V segment lost 6 bases, leaving 2 bases of the junction unmatched. Germline V gene data show CDR1 as DFQATT and CDR2 as SNEGSKA (reference sequence). CDR3 length: 12 residues. The CDR3 coding sequence is TGCAGTGCCGGCGGGGGCCAAGAGACCCAGTACTTC. Translation gives CSAGGGQETQYF.

This clonotype was seen ten or more times. The CDR3 here is CSARGGGRKNSNQPQHF. CDR3 in DNA: TGCAGTGCTAGAGGAGGGGGGCGGAAAAATAGCAATCAGCCCCAGCATTTT. This sequence joins TRBV20-1 and TRBJ1-5; a possible D gene is TRBD1 (6 bases). This CDR3 has 17 residues. From germline, CDR1 is DFQATT and CDR2 SNEGSKA (reference sequence). The V end was cut by 1 base, the J end by 0 bases, with 16 bases between.

This clonotype was seen many times. The chain uses TRBV27 and TRBJ2-1; perhaps TRBD2 as D (5 bases). Germline CDR1 is MNHEY and CDR2 is SMNVEV (reference sequence). CDR3 length equals 12 residues. The V gene lost 5 bases and the J gene lost 7 bases, with 9 bases spanning the gap. CDR3 sequence reads: CASSGGWNEQFF. The CDR3 nucleotides read TGTGCCAGCAGTGGCGGGTGGAATGAGCAGTTCTTC.

The sample holds many counts of this clonotype. The genes are TRBV5-1 and TRBJ2-5, with D uncertain. Trimming removed 0 bases from V and 3 bases from J, with 9 bases in between. Germline-derived CDR1 and CDR2 are SGHRS and YFSETQ. This CDR3 has 14 residues. CDR3 region: CASSLAVVEETQYF. The CDR3 bases are TGCGCCAGCAGCTTGGCCGTCGTTGAAGAGACCCAGTACTTC.

Concerning this clonotype itself: This clone may be a read error of a much larger clone one base away. The chain is built from TRBV6-6 and TRBJ2-1, with TRBD2 matching 7 bases. Germline CDR1 reads MNHNY; CDR2 reads SVGAGI (reference sequence). V shed 6 bases, J shed 12 bases, and the junction held 5 bases outside the gene matches. This CDR3 spans 11 amino acids. The CDR3 reads CASRGGVGQFF. The CDR3, as DNA: TGTGCCAGCAGGGGGGGGGTTGGGCAGTTCTTC.

Many counts were recorded for this clonotype. The CDR3 DNA reads as TGCGCCAGCAGCCAAGTAGGGGCGGAGACCCAGTACTTC. This sequence encodes CASSQVGAETQYF. The V call is TRBV4-3, the J call TRBJ2-5, with D perhaps TRBD1 (5 bases). CDR3 length: 13 amino acids. V was trimmed by 1 base and J by 5 bases, leaving 8 bases between them. Germline V CDR1 and CDR2: LGHNA, YSLEER.

At least ten counts were recorded for this clonotype. This rearrangement joins TRBV12-3 or TRBV12-4 to TRBJ1-2; D unclear. CDR3 length equals 15 residues. V dropped 3 bases and J dropped 4 bases, with 15 bases sitting between them. CDR3 in DNA: TGTGCCAGCAGTTTCAGGAGGGCCAACCTCTATGGCTACACCTTC. Protein sequence: CASSFRRANLYGYTF.

CDR3 DNA sequence: TGTGCCAGCCATACTAGCGGCAATGAGCAGTTCTTC. It codes for CASHTSGNEQFF. The chain employs TRBV4-2 and TRBJ2-1, with 8 bases aligning to TRBD2. Looked up from germline, CDR1 is LGHNA and CDR2 is YNFKEQ. The CDR3 consists of 12 residues. J lost 6 bases, V lost 8 bases, and 3 bases had no gene match.

The table lists this clonotype with many counts. The rearrangement links TRBV7-7 to TRBJ2-2; maybe TRBD2 (6 bases). Trimming removed 6 bases at V and 4 bases at J, with 18 bases between. This CDR3 region has 16 residues. Germline CDR1 and CDR2: SSHAT and FNYEAQ (reference sequence). This CDR3 is CASRPRLAGITGELFF. The CDR3 DNA is TGTGCCAGCAGGCCCCGACTGGCGGGAATCACCGGGGAGCTGTTTTTT.

In this sample, this clonotype turned up many times. The V and J genes are TRBV7-6 and TRBJ2-1; D unclear. V lost 1 base to trimming and J lost 9 bases, with 7 bases between them. CDR1 is SGHVS and CDR2 is FNYEAQ in the germline V gene. The CDR3 is 12 amino acids. The CDR3 coding sequence is TGTGCCAGCAGCTTAGGCCTGGGTGAGCAGTTCTTC. This codes for CASSLGLGEQFF. The full variable domain, completed using reference TRBV7-6 and TRBJ2-1, is GAGVSQSPRYKVTKRGQDVALRCDPISGHVSLYWYRQALGQGPEFLTYFNYEAQQDKSGLPNDRFSAERPEGSISTLTIQRTEQRDSAMYRCASSLGLGEQFFGPGTRLTVL.

A few counts support this clonotype. This rearrangement joins TRBV27 to TRBJ2-5; TRBD2 matches at 15 bases. The CDR3 has 14 residues. J gave up 9 bases and V 4 bases, and 3 bases lay outside the gene matches. Per the germline V gene, CDR1 is MNHEY and CDR2 is SMNVEV (reference sequence). CDR3 amino acids: CASSWTSGGDSQYF. CDR3 DNA sequence: TGTGCCAGCAGTTGGACTAGCGGGGGGGATTCCCAGTACTTC.

This clonotype was picked up a small number of times. The rearrangement uses TRBV7-9 and TRBJ1-2, with 7 bases matching TRBD1. Germline assignment: CDR1 SEHNR and CDR2 FQNEAQ (reference sequence). The CDR3 totals 16 residues. Trimming cost V 5 bases and J 9 bases; bases outside gene matches: 18. The CDR3 sequence is CASSRSGTEIHPSYTF. As DNA, the CDR3 is TGTGCCAGCAGCAGATCCGGGACAGAAATACATCCAAGCTACACCTTC.

A few counts support this clonotype. The chain carries TRBV29-1 and TRBJ1-4, with 9 nucleotides matching TRBD1. Germline CDR1 is SQVTM and CDR2 is ANQGSEA. The CDR3 loop spans 15 amino acids. Trimming removed 4 bases from V and 0 bases from J; junction bases left unmatched: 3. CDR3 in DNA: TGCAGCGTTGGGACAGGGGTTTCAACTAATGAAAAACTGTTTTTT. This sequence encodes CSVGTGVSTNEKLFF.

This clonotype has at least ten counts. The rearrangement links TRBV12-3 or TRBV12-4 to TRBJ2-7; no firm D call. The CDR3 contains 12 residues. Trimming removed 4 bases at V and 0 bases at J, with 4 bases between. CDR3 in amino acids: CASSYSSYEQYF. The DNA of the CDR3 is TGTGCCAGCAGTTACAGCTCCTACGAGCAGTACTTC.